This entry lists 3 T cell receptor beta chains sequenced from one sample in a study of shared clonotypes between healthy human individuals. Assay: immunoSEQ multiplex PCR; the TCRdb copy retains only in-frame clones and omits some. The repertoire holds 2,500,000 or so clones, with over 85% as singletons. Sequencing input: naive CD4+ T cells from PBMCs. Subset: CD45RA+ positively selected. The source of these receptors is a man younger than 30 in good health. Some clones in this sample may be carry-over from other donors' samples.

The J gene is TRBJ1-5, the V gene TRBV5-8; unclear D gene. With 0 bases removed from V and 4 bases from J, the gap between germline ends came to 17 bases. The CDR3 is 17 amino acids. CDR1 is SGHTS, CDR2 YDEGEE, per germline. The CDR3 DNA reads as TGTGCCAGCAGCTTGGAAATTTTCAGCCGACTGAATCAGCCCCAGCATTTT. Translation gives CASSLEIFSRLNQPQHF.

This sequence joins TRBV10-3 and TRBJ1-2; D might be TRBD1 (5 bases). The CDR3 loop spans 15 amino acids. Trimming removed 5 bases from V and 8 bases from J, with 21 bases in between. The V gene's germline CDR1 is ENHRY and CDR2 SYGVKD. The CDR3 sequence is CAISLGGIGDPGYTF. The CDR3 nucleotides are TGTGCCATCAGTTTGGGTGGTATAGGGGACCCGGGCTACACCTTC.

The rearrangement joins TRBV6-4 to TRBJ1-5, with D possibly being TRBD1 (5 bases). Germline values: CDR1 MRHNA, CDR2 SNTAGT. With 4 bases removed from V and 2 bases from J, the gap between germline ends came to 12 bases. CDR3 length: 15 residues. The CDR3 loop reads CASSVAQDRNQPQHF. In nucleotides, the CDR3 is TGTGCCAGCAGTGTTGCACAGGACCGCAATCAGCCCCAGCATTTT.